This passage covers 3 T cell receptor beta chains from one sample sequenced in a study of blood T cell repertoires in COVID-19. Sequenced by immunoSEQ multiplex PCR; TCRdb stores in-frame clones only, minus some. There are fewer than 350,000 clones in the sample; nearly 90% occur only once, and 1.7% lies in the top ten. The sample consisted of PBMCs or T cells enriched from blood (not recorded which). These receptors all stem from a woman under 30 with acute COVID-19.

Only one count was recorded for this clone. The chain uses TRBV11-3 and TRBJ2-3; 7 nucleotides agree with TRBD2. J was trimmed by 2 bases and V by 4 bases; bases with no gene match: 3. This CDR3 spans 14 amino acids. In germline, CDR1 is SGHNT, CDR2 YENEEA. CDR3 sequence (DNA): TGTGCCAGCAGCTGGGGAGGGAACACAGATACGCAGTATTTT. It codes for CASSWGGNTDTQYF.

This rearrangement joins TRBV5-1 to TRBJ2-3; D gene ambiguous. The CDR3 is 13 residues long. Per germline, CDR1 SGHRS and CDR2 YFSETQ. Trimming took 1 base from V and 2 from J, leaving 5 bases between them. CDR3 in amino acids: CASSLTITDTQYF. Here the CDR3 DNA reads TGCGCCAGCAGCTTGACAATCACAGATACGCAGTATTTT.

The chain joins TRBV7-2 to TRBJ2-7; D uncertain. The length of the CDR3 is 15 residues. V lost 3 bases and J 1 base, leaving 13 bases between the germline ends. Germline CDR1 and CDR2: SGHTA and FQGNSA. The CDR3 protein is CASSFSPGPSYEQYF. DNA of the CDR3: TGTGCCAGCAGCTTTTCGCCAGGTCCTTCCTACGAGCAGTACTTC. The whole variable domain, remainder taken from reference TRBV7-2 and TRBJ2-7, is GAGVSQSPSNKVTEKGKDVELRCDPISGHTALYWYRQSLGQGLEFLIYFQGNSAPDKSGLPSDRFSAERTGGSVSTLTIQRTQQEDSAVYLCASSFSPGPSYEQYFGPGTRLTVT.